Listed below are T cell receptor beta chains from one sample, sequenced in a study of cytomegalovirus exposure and HLA in healthy donors. Assay: immunoSEQ multiplex PCR; the TCRdb copy retains only in-frame clones and omits some. The table shows 100,000 to 130,000 clones, with 70% to 85% occurring only once. What was sequenced was PBMCs. The receptors here all came from a woman under 30 in good health and CMV-seronegative. The CDR3 runs from the conserved cysteine through the conserved F or W. The D gene is left open where the match is weak. Expanded clones get a size class; other rows say once, few or many, or leave the size out.

length | J | D | V | size | DNA | CDR3
15 | TRBJ2-7 | NA | TRBV9 | NA | TGTGCCAGCAGCGAGACAGGATCAAGCTCCTACGAGCAGTACTTC | CASSETGSSSYEQYF
15 | TRBJ2-1 | NA | TRBV4-1 | NA | TGCGCCAGCAGCCAAGATATTGGAGTAACCAATGAGCAGTTCTTC | CASSQDIGVTNEQFF
15 | TRBJ1-6 | NA | TRBV6-5 | NA | TGTGCCAGCAGTTACCGAGGGGTGGGGGGTTCACCCCTCCACTTT | CASSYRGVGGSPLHF
14 | TRBJ1-4 | NA | TRBV2 | NA | TGTGCCAGCAGAGAGGGGGGGGCGGATGAAAAACTGTTTTTT | CASREGGADEKLFF
11 | TRBJ1-2 | NA | TRBV28 | NA | TGTGCCAGTGTCTCTCTCTATGGCTACACCTTC | CASVSLYGYTF
15 | TRBJ2-3 | TRBD1 | TRBV7-3 | once | TGTGCCAGCAGCCGCGGGGACAGGGGGACAGATACGCAGTATTTT | CASSRGDRGTDTQYF
15 | TRBJ2-5 | TRBD2 | TRBV6-4 | medium-sized | TGTGCCAGCAGCCACCTAGCGGGGGCACAAGAGACCCAGTACTTC | CASSHLAGAQETQYF
14 | TRBJ1-6 | NA | TRBV6-1 | once | TGTGCCAGCAGGGAGACAGGAGTTAATTCACCCCTCCACTTT | CASRETGVNSPLHF
16 | TRBJ1-5 | NA | TRBV4-2 | NA | TGTGCCAGCAGCCAAGAGCAAGCAGGTAGCAATCAGCCCCAGCATTTT | CASSQEQAGSNQPQHF
14 | TRBJ1-2 | NA | TRBV7-6 | NA | TGTGCCAGCAGTTCAATGGACGGCGGGACTAAGTACACCTTC | CASSSMDGGTKYTF
15 | TRBJ2-5 | TRBD2 | TRBV28 | NA | TGTGCCAGCACCTCGATGGGGGGGTATCAGGAGACCCAGTACTTC | CASTSMGGYQETQYF
15 | TRBJ2-7 | TRBD2 | TRBV7-6 | NA | TGTGCCAGCAGCTTAGAAACTAGCGTCTCCTACGAGCAGTACTTC | CASSLETSVSYEQYF
15 | TRBJ1-1 | TRBD1 | TRBV2 | NA | TGTGCCAGCAGAGTTAGACAGGGGTGGGACACTGAAGCTTTCTTT | CASRVRQGWDTEAFF
15 | TRBJ2-3 | TRBD2 | TRBV5-1 | NA | TGCGCCAGCAGCTCCTTGGGAGGGAGCACAGATACGCAGTATTTT | CASSSLGGSTDTQYF
19 | TRBJ1-1 | TRBD1 | TRBV6-7 | NA | TGTGCCAGCAGTTACCCGCCGGACAGGGGGCGCGGGTTGAACACTGAAGCTTTCTTT | CASSYPPDRGRGLNTEAFF
16 | TRBJ1-6 | TRBD1 | TRBV4-1 | NA | TGCGCCAGCAGCCACCCGGACAGGGGGCAGCGTTCACCCCTCCACTTT | CASSHPDRGQRSPLHF
14 | TRBJ1-1 | NA | TRBV2 | NA | TGTGCCAGCAGCCGACAGAAGATGAACACTGAAGCTTTCTTT | CASSRQKMNTEAFF
15 | TRBJ1-2 | NA | TRBV14 | NA | TGTGCCAGCAGCCCTATGGGGCAGGGGAAGGATGGCTACACCTTC | CASSPMGQGKDGYTF
15 | TRBJ1-2 | TRBD1 | TRBV4-2 | NA | TGTGCCAGCAGCCAAGATCGACAGGGCTTCTATGGCTACACCTTC | CASSQDRQGFYGYTF
12 | TRBJ1-1 | NA | TRBV10-1 | NA | TGCGCCAGCAGTGGGTACTACACTGAAGCTTTCTTT | CASSGYYTEAFF
14 | TRBJ1-5 | NA | TRBV18 | once | TGTGCCAGCTCACCAGCCAGGGGCTATCAGCCCCAGCATTTT | CASSPARGYQPQHF
14 | TRBJ2-7 | TRBD1 | TRBV27 | NA | TGTGCCAGCAATCCGGGACAGTTTCCCTACGAGCAGTACTTC | CASNPGQFPYEQYF
14 | TRBJ1-6 | TRBD1 | TRBV25-1 | NA | TGTGCCAGCAGTGGGGGACAGGGAAATTCACCCCTCCACTTT | CASSGGQGNSPLHF
13 | TRBJ2-7 | NA | TRBV5-5 | NA | TGTGCCAGCAGTCCCCGACTGCCCTACGAGCAGTACTTC | CASSPRLPYEQYF
18 | TRBJ2-7 | NA | TRBV21-1 | few | TGTGCCAGCAGCACCGAAGAGGGACTAGCGGGGGACTCCTACGAGCAGTACTTC | CASSTEEGLAGDSYEQYF
17 | TRBJ2-7 | NA | TRBV6-1 | NA | TGTGCCAGCAGTGTAATTTCGGCGGGGGCGAGCTCCTACGAGCAGTACTTC | CASSVISAGASSYEQYF
13 | TRBJ2-3 | NA | TRBV27 | NA | TGTGCCAGCAGTTTAAGAGGTACAGATACGCAGTATTTT | CASSLRGTDTQYF
13 | TRBJ2-7 | TRBD2 | TRBV7-9 | NA | TGTGCCAGCAGCCTCCGCGGGGGACACGAGCAGTACTTC | CASSLRGGHEQYF
15 | TRBJ2-3 | NA | TRBV9 | NA | TGTGCCAGCAGCGAATGGGGGGGGGCCTCGGATACGCAGTATTTT | CASSEWGGASDTQYF
11 | TRBJ1-2 | NA | TRBV6-5 | NA | TGTGCCAGCATAGACTCCTATGGCTACACCTTC | CASIDSYGYTF
15 | TRBJ1-1 | NA | TRBV6-5 | NA | TGTGCCAGCAGTCCGTGGGCCGACCCAAACACTGAAGCTTTCTTT | CASSPWADPNTEAFF
15 | TRBJ2-1 | TRBD2 | TRBV4-2 | NA | TGTGCCAGCAGCCAAGGGACTAGCGGGGGGAATGAGCAGTTCTTC | CASSQGTSGGNEQFF
14 | TRBJ2-7 | NA | TRBV23-1 | NA | TGCGCCAGCAGTCAATCCCAGGACATACACGAGCAGTACTTC | CASSQSQDIHEQYF
16 | TRBJ1-5 | TRBD1 | TRBV6-1 | NA | TGTGCCAGCAGTGCTTTCAGACAGGGGGGAGATCAGCCCCAGCATTTT | CASSAFRQGGDQPQHF
16 | TRBJ1-4 | TRBD1 | TRBV6-1 | NA | TGTGCCAGCAGTGAAAACTCGGGACAGGGAGTTGAAAAACTGTTTTTT | CASSENSGQGVEKLFF
13 | TRBJ1-2 | TRBD1 | TRBV30 | NA | TGTGCCTGGAGTTCGGGACAGGGACTGGGCTACACCTTC | CAWSSGQGLGYTF
13 | TRBJ1-2 | TRBD1 | TRBV27 | NA | TGTGCCAGCAGTTTAAGTTTAGGACAGGGCCTTGCCTTC | CASSLSLGQGLAF
14 | TRBJ1-4 | NA | TRBV6-1 | NA | TGTGCCAGCAGTGAATTTGGAGAGGAGGGAAAACTGTTTTTT | CASSEFGEEGKLFF
13 | TRBJ2-7 | TRBD1 | TRBV7-9 | NA | TGTGCCAGCAGCCGGGGACAGGGCGACGAGCAGTACTTC | CASSRGQGDEQYF
12 | TRBJ1-2 | NA | TRBV28 | NA | TGTGCCAACCGCTCTCCGGTCTATGGCTACACCTTC | CANRSPVYGYTF